Presented here are 27 T cell receptor beta chains from one specimen sequenced in a study of OX40 agonist ivuxolimab in advanced cancers. Sequencing used immunoSEQ multiplex PCR; TCRdb keeps in-frame clones, though not all of them. The sample has more than 75,000 clones, around 85% seen once. The sample here was CD4+ or CD8+ T cells sorted from blood, taken in a trial of the OX40 agonist ivuxolimab. The receptors stem from an adult with an advanced solid tumor such as melanoma, head and neck, liver or kidney cancer.

The J gene is TRBJ2-3, the V gene TRBV29-1; TRBD2 matches at 8 bases. Germline V lookup: CDR1 SQVTM, CDR2 ANQGSEA. V dropped 4 bases and J dropped 5; count of bases not matched to a gene: 8. The CDR3 loop spans 14 amino acids. The CDR3 region is CSVAVGTSEDTQYF. DNA for the CDR3: TGCAGCGTTGCGGTGGGGACTAGTGAAGATACGCAGTATTTT.

Concerning this clone itself: At one end, the junction sequence differs from germline, possibly due to a read error. J is TRBJ1-5 and V is TRBV5-4; weak D call: TRBD1 (5 bases). The CDR3 is 13 amino acids. Germline V gene lookup returns CDR1 SGHNT and CDR2 YYREEE (reference sequence). The CDR3 bases are TGTGCCAGAAGCTTGACAGCGAATCAGCCCCAGCATTTT. It is translated as CARSLTANQPQHF.

The chain is built from TRBV5-1 and TRBJ1-5; D not certain. V was cut by 4 bases and J by 4 bases, with 15 bases left in between. The CDR3 is 15 amino acids. Germline V CDR1 and CDR2: SGHRS, YFSETQ. CDR3 sequence (DNA): TGCGCCAGCAGCCCCATGGGGAATCAGAATCAGCCCCAGCATTTT. This gives the protein CASSPMGNQNQPQHF.

The chain recombines TRBV7-8 with TRBJ2-1; tentatively, D is TRBD2 (6 bases). Germline V gives CDR1 SGHVS, CDR2 FQNEAQ. CDR3 length: 16 residues. V was clipped by 5 bases and J by 4 bases, with 18 bases between them. In nucleotides, the CDR3 is TGTGCCAGCAGCCCCGGGGGACTCCGCGGATACAATGAGCAGTTCTTC. Translated, it gives CASSPGGLRGYNEQFF.

The V and J genes are TRBV5-1 and TRBJ2-6; D is undetermined. The CDR3 has 18 amino acids. CDR1 is SGHRS and CDR2 is YFSETQ in the germline V gene. V dropped 0 bases and J dropped 4 bases, with 17 bases sitting between them. In DNA form, the CDR3 reads TGCGCCAGCAGCTTGGCCAGTGTTGCGGTAACGGGGGCCAACGTCCTGACTTTC. As protein: CASSLASVAVTGANVLTF.

Of note for this clone: The sample carries other DNA sequences with the same CDR3. CDR3 sequence (DNA): TGTGCCAGCTCACCAGGACTAGCGGGAGATCCCGAGCAGTACTTC. It encodes CASSPGLAGDPEQYF. The V call is TRBV18, the J call TRBJ2-7, with 13 bases aligning to TRBD2. This CDR3 is built from 15 residues. The V gene's germline CDR1 is KGHSH and CDR2 LQKENI. V dropped 2 bases and J dropped 6; count of bases not matched to a gene: 4.

J is TRBJ1-5 and V is TRBV28, with 11 positions matching TRBD1. V was clipped by 4 bases and J by 4 bases; unmatched bases: 6. Germline CDR1 and CDR2: MDHEN and SYDVKM. The CDR3 has 16 residues. CDR3 coding DNA: TGTGCCAGCAGTTCCCTGGACAGGGGGCGAAATCAGCCCCAGCATTTT. Residues: CASSSLDRGRNQPQHF.

The chain recombines TRBV6-5 with TRBJ2-3; TRBD2 matches 8 bases. V was pared by 2 bases and J by 5 bases, with 6 bases of the junction left unmatched. The CDR3 extends over 15 amino acids. Germline V CDR1 and CDR2: MNHEY, SVGAGI. CDR3 sequence: CASSYASGSEDTQYF. The CDR3 nucleotides read TGTGCCAGCAGTTACGCAAGCGGGAGTGAAGATACGCAGTATTTT.

The V and J genes are TRBV11-2 and TRBJ1-1; no reliable D call. This CDR3 region has 13 residues. V was pared by 4 bases and J by 7 bases, with 13 bases between. In germline, CDR1 is SGHAT, CDR2 FQNNGV. The CDR3 reads CASSSRQGGEAFF. As DNA, the CDR3 is TGTGCCAGCAGCTCCCGACAAGGAGGTGAAGCTTTCTTT.

The chain has TRBV28 and TRBJ1-1; a weak D match, TRBD1 (6 bases). The V end lost 8 bases, the J end lost 0 bases, and 10 bases lay between the germline ends. Per the germline V gene, CDR1 is MDHEN and CDR2 is SYDVKM. CDR3 size: 13 residues. The CDR3 DNA sequence: TGTGCCAGCGGGGGGCGGTTGAACACTGAAGCTTTCTTT. Residues: CASGGRLNTEAFF.

The chain joins TRBV29-1 to TRBJ2-5, with 8 bases lining up with TRBD2. Trimming took 8 bases from V and 5 from J; bases not matched to a gene: 13. The CDR3 extends over 14 amino acids. CDR1 is SQVTM, CDR2 ANQGSEA, per germline. The DNA of the CDR3 is TGCAGCTATCAGAGGCGGGGGGCCACGGAGACCCAGTACTTC. As protein: CSYQRRGATETQYF.

The chain employs TRBV5-6 and TRBJ2-7; D remains unclear. Germline V gives CDR1 SGHDT, CDR2 YYEEEE. V was pared by 1 base and J by 1 base, with 12 bases between. This CDR3 region has 15 residues. CDR3: CASSLKLRPSYEQYF. For the CDR3, the DNA is TGTGCCAGCAGCTTGAAGTTACGACCATCCTACGAGCAGTACTTC.

The sample holds a few counts of this clone. J is TRBJ1-5 and V is TRBV19, with TRBD1 matching over 8 bases. Germline CDR1 LNHDA, CDR2 SQIVND (reference sequence). With 0 bases clipped from V and 11 bases from J, the junction kept 12 bases outside the gene matches. This CDR3 comprises 16 residues. The CDR3 sequence: CASSIEMTRGQKAQHF. The CDR3 DNA sequence: TGTGCCAGTAGTATAGAGATGACCAGGGGGCAAAAGGCCCAGCATTTT.

The chain has TRBV5-4 and TRBJ2-5; no reliable D call. Germline V gene data show CDR1 as SGHNT and CDR2 as YYREEE (reference sequence). Trimming shortened V by 4 bases and J by 3 bases, and 10 bases separated the two germline ends. The CDR3 runs to 13 residues. CDR3 in amino acids: CASSPWSEETQYF. CDR3 DNA sequence: TGTGCCAGCAGCCCGTGGTCAGAAGAGACCCAGTACTTC.

The rearrangement links TRBV5-1 to TRBJ1-3; possibly TRBD1 for D (5 bases). The CDR3 runs 17 residues. Germline lookup yields CDR1 SGHRS and CDR2 YFSETQ. Between the trimmed V and J ends, which lost 0 bases and 0 bases, there was a span of 13 bases. The CDR3 DNA follows: TGCGCCAGCAGCTTGGGTTGGGGCGGAAACTCTGGAAACACCATATATTTT. This encodes CASSLGWGGNSGNTIYF.

The chain joins TRBV28 to TRBJ1-2; TRBD1 matches at 7 bases. The CDR3 runs to 14 residues. V dropped 10 bases and J dropped 0; count of bases not matched to a gene: 8. Germline assignment: CDR1 MDHEN and CDR2 SYDVKM. In nucleotides, the CDR3 is TGTGCCATCACAGGGGATGAATCTAACTATGGCTACACCTTC. As protein: CAITGDESNYGYTF.

The chain combines TRBV7-9 with TRBJ2-7, with TRBD1 matching over 8 bases. This CDR3 region has 14 residues. Germline V gene lookup returns CDR1 SEHNR and CDR2 FQNEAQ (reference sequence). With V trimmed by 5 bases and J by 5 bases, 8 bases remained unmatched. CDR3 in amino acids: CASSTWTGTHEQYF. The CDR3 nucleotides are TGTGCCAGCAGCACCTGGACAGGGACACACGAGCAGTACTTC.

CDR3 coding DNA: TGTGCCAGCAGCTTAGGGTACAGGGGGAATCAGCCCCAGCATTTT. Protein: CASSLGYRGNQPQHF. The V call is TRBV7-9, the J call TRBJ1-5; 8 bases align to TRBD1. V lost 1 base, J lost 4 bases, and 3 bases stayed unmatched. The length of the CDR3 is 15 residues. Germline lookup yields CDR1 SEHNR and CDR2 FQNEAQ (reference sequence).

V usage is TRBV4-3 and J usage is TRBJ2-1, with 11 bases fitting TRBD2. With V trimmed by 1 base and J by 9 bases, 5 bases remained unmatched. Germline assignment: CDR1 LGHNA and CDR2 YSLEER. The CDR3 sequence is 15 residues long. CDR3 in amino acids: CASSQGILAGGEQFF. The CDR3 DNA reads TGCGCCAGCAGCCAAGGTATCCTAGCGGGAGGTGAGCAGTTCTTC.

Remarks on this clone: The junction differs from germline at one of its ends, possibly a read error. The chain is built from TRBV27 and TRBJ2-3; D is unclear. This CDR3 comprises 15 residues. Germline V gene lookup returns CDR1 MNHEY and CDR2 SMNVEV (reference sequence). CDR3 nucleotide sequence: TGTGCCAGCAGCCCTCCCGGCCGGGTCACAAATACGCAGTATTTT. This sequence encodes CASSPPGRVTNTQYF.

This clone turned up a few times. V and J are TRBV6-1 and TRBJ1-5; possible D gene TRBD1, 6 bases. With 6 bases removed from V and 0 bases from J, the gap between germline ends came to 12 bases. The germline gives CDR1 MNHNS, CDR2 SASEGT. The CDR3 loop spans 15 amino acids. The chain's CDR3 is CASSSVGASNQPQHF. CDR3 sequence (DNA): TGTGCCAGCAGCTCGGTGGGGGCTAGCAATCAGCCCCAGCATTTT.

The CDR3 region has the DNA TGTGCCAGTAGTATAGGACTAGCGGGGGTCAATGAGCAGTTCTTC. The encoded protein is CASSIGLAGVNEQFF. This chain links TRBV19 with TRBJ2-1, with TRBD2 matching over 12 bases. Trimming removed 1 base from V and 6 bases from J; junction bases left unmatched: 1. This CDR3 is built from 15 residues. The V gene's germline CDR1 is LNHDA and CDR2 SQIVND (reference sequence).

This clone was detected once. V gene TRBV27 combines with J gene TRBJ2-2, with 9 nucleotides matching TRBD2. The trim removed 1 base at V and 0 bases at J, leaving 6 bases unmatched. Per germline, CDR1 MNHEY and CDR2 SMNVEV (reference sequence). The CDR3 is 18 residues long. The CDR3 here is CASSLWGSGGPNTGELFF. The CDR3 DNA reads TGTGCCAGCAGTTTATGGGGTAGCGGGGGACCGAACACCGGGGAGCTGTTTTTT.

J is TRBJ2-5 and V is TRBV11-1; 8 bases line up with TRBD2. With V trimmed by 5 bases and J by 4 bases, 6 bases remained unmatched. The germline V gene has CDR1 SGHAT and CDR2 FQDESV (reference sequence). CDR3 length equals 14 residues. The CDR3 here is CASSPGTRAETQYF. CDR3 nucleotide sequence: TGTGCCAGCAGCCCAGGGACTAGAGCAGAGACCCAGTACTTC.

The chain recombines TRBV15 with TRBJ2-7; D is uncertain. CDR1 and CDR2 (germline): LNHNV, YYDKDF (reference sequence). The CDR3 spans 12 residues. Trimming left V 0 bases short and J 6 bases short, with 6 bases between. The CDR3 DNA reads TGTGCCACCAGCAGAGATCGGCTCGAGCAGTACTTC. As protein: CATSRDRLEQYF.

V gene TRBV27 combines with J gene TRBJ1-1; 8 bases align to TRBD1. The V gene end was trimmed by 2 bases and the J gene end by 3 bases; junction bases not matched to a gene: 2. CDR1 is MNHEY and CDR2 is SMNVEV in the germline V gene (reference sequence). The CDR3 has 14 amino acids. CDR3 residues: CASSLLQGDTEAFF. CDR3 nucleotides: TGTGCCAGCAGTTTACTACAGGGGGACACTGAAGCTTTCTTT.

CDR3 amino acids: CASSLQGGTGTEAFF. The CDR3 DNA reads TGTGCCAGCTCACTCCAGGGCGGGACAGGCACTGAAGCTTTCTTT. The chain recombines TRBV18 with TRBJ1-1, with TRBD1 identical over 8 bases. J gave up 4 bases and V 4 bases, and 8 bases lay outside the gene matches. The germline V gene has CDR1 KGHSH and CDR2 LQKENI. The CDR3 extends over 15 amino acids.